This T cell receptor beta chain was profiled in a study of post-analysis software for immune sequencing data. Across the study: The study covered relapsing-remitting, secondary progressive and progressive-relapsing courses of multiple sclerosis.

Unique molecular identifiers tagged the TCR beta cDNA libraries. Out of about 0.9 to 10 million T cells, a few hundred thousand cDNA molecules were generated. TCRdb called the PCR reads again in MiXCR, with one record for every CDR3 protein. The data contain approximately 770,000 distinct CDR3 sequences, roughly 50% of them seen just once; the ten biggest clones take up over 4.5%. Study-wide findings and caveats: In patients, TRBV5-6, TRBV5-1 and TRBV20-1 belonged to four or five TRBV segments found more frequently than in controls.

This clonotype was detected a few times. The antigen is not known. The CDR3 spans 16 residues. Trimming took 6 bases from V and 0 from J; bases not matched to a gene: 10. Germline CDR1 and CDR2: SEHNR and FQNEAQ (reference sequence). The chain is built from TRBV7-9 and TRBJ2-5, with TRBD1 matching 7 bases. The sequence was obtained from a girl under 18 with multiple sclerosis. The specimen was blood. CDR3 amino acids: CASRPTGQAYQETQYF. In DNA, the CDR3 is TGTGCCAGCAGACCTACAGGACAGGCCTACCAAGAGACCCAGTACTTC.